This T cell receptor (beta chain) was captured in a study of regulatory T cells in long-lasting Graves disease. On the study more broadly: Over 5 years of antithyroid drugs with positive TSH receptor antibodies was taken to mean persistent Graves' disease.

This clonotype appeared many times. The antigen remains unidentified. Findings of the study overall: Repertoires from persistent disease leaned toward TRBV28, TRBJ1-2 and TRBJ2-5.

This CDR3 contains 15 residues. CDR1 and CDR2 (germline): SGHVS, FQNEAQ. V shed 6 bases, J shed 3 bases, and the junction held 8 bases outside the gene matches. Libraries of TCR beta came from iRepertoire HTBI primers plus Arm-PCR of CDR3 regions. TCRdb fed the multiplex PCR reads into MiXCR, producing one record per CDR3 protein. The sample yields approximately 290,000 distinct CDR3 sequences, around a fifth seen once. Time point: persistent/refractory GD, antithyroid drugs over 5 years with positive TRAb. RNA from PBMCs was the source of the TCR library. Graves' disease diagnoses used American Thyroid Association guidelines. A blood draw put about 9.9 milliliters of peripheral blood into EDTA tubes.

The chain couples TRBV7-8 to TRBJ1-2; TRBD1 aligns across 9 bases. This specimen consisted of peripheral blood mononuclear cells (PBMCs), obtained when the disease was refractory, from a patient treated with antithyroid drugs. The TCR was taken from a female donor with Graves disease. DNA for the CDR3: TGTGCCAGCAGTCCGGGACAGGGTTCGGACTATGGCTACACCTTC. Its translation: CASSPGQGSDYGYTF.